The rows below give T cell receptor beta chains drawn from one sample of a study of shared clonotypes between healthy human individuals. Produced via immunoSEQ multiplex PCR; TCRdb's table is partial and in-frame only. Here the sample spans about 2.1 million clones, 93% being singletons. Sequencing was carried out using naive CD8+ T cells from PBMCs. These TCRs come from a man aged 18 to 30 in good health. Some clones in this sample may be carry-over from other donors' samples. The CDR3 runs from the conserved cysteine through the conserved F or W. D genes are given only for firm matches. Some rows mark clone size as missing; the rest say once, few, many or name a class of expanded clone.

D	V	size	J	CDR3	DNA
TRBD1	TRBV5-6	NA	TRBJ1-2	CASSPGTGSYGYTF	TGTGCCAGCAGCCCAGGGACAGGTTCCTATGGCTACACCTTC
NA	TRBV4-1	NA	TRBJ1-5	CASSIIQGSNQPQHF	TGCGCCAGCAGCATCATACAGGGAAGCAATCAGCCCCAGCATTTT
NA	TRBV5-1	NA	TRBJ2-7	CASSYGLNYEQYF	TGCGCCAGCAGCTACGGACTCAACTACGAGCAGTACTTC
NA	TRBV28	once	TRBJ1-5	CASSEGTVDQPQHF	TGTGCCAGCAGTGAAGGGACGGTAGATCAGCCCCAGCATTTT
NA	TRBV30	NA	TRBJ2-1	CASRSGGEPYNEQFF	TGTGCCTCCAGGTCGGGGGGCGAGCCCTACAATGAGCAGTTCTTC
NA	TRBV4-3	NA	TRBJ2-1	CASSGSWDPGDEQFF	TGCGCCAGCAGCGGCTCTTGGGACCCGGGGGATGAGCAGTTCTTC
NA	TRBV5-1	once	TRBJ2-1	CASSLRQGSENEQFF	TGCGCCAGCAGCTTGCGGCAGGGGTCGGAAAATGAGCAGTTCTTC
NA	TRBV28	NA	TRBJ2-7	CASSPLGDEQYF	TGTGCCAGCAGTCCGCTGGGAGACGAGCAGTACTTC
TRBD2	TRBV25-1	NA	TRBJ2-5	CASSEGGGLETQYF	TGTGCCAGCAGTGAAGGGGGAGGGTTAGAGACCCAGTACTTC
TRBD1	TRBV29-1	NA	TRBJ2-5	CSVAPKTGGFGRETQYF	TGCAGCGTCGCTCCGAAAACAGGGGGATTTGGGCGAGAGACCCAGTACTTC
TRBD2	TRBV7-9	NA	TRBJ2-4	CASSPDGLAGTLAKNIQYF	TGTGCCAGCAGCCCTGACGGACTAGCGGGGACTCTAGCCAAAAACATTCAGTACTTC
NA	TRBV6-7	NA	TRBJ1-3	CASSNHINRVAGNTIYF	TGTGCCAGCAGCAACCACATTAACAGGGTTGCTGGAAACACCATATATTTT
TRBD2	TRBV29-1	NA	TRBJ2-1	CSGLGSLAGYNEQFF	TGCAGCGGGTTGGGGTCCCTAGCGGGTTACAATGAGCAGTTCTTC
TRBD2	TRBV27	once	TRBJ2-5	CASSALLAGDGETQYF	TGTGCCAGCAGTGCCTTACTAGCGGGAGATGGAGAGACCCAGTACTTC
NA	TRBV11-1	NA	TRBJ2-7	CASRSRARNNPSYEQYF	TGTGCCAGCAGGAGCCGGGCCCGAAATAATCCCTCCTACGAGCAGTACTTC
NA	TRBV5-1	NA	TRBJ2-5	CASSSTIQETQYF	TGCGCCAGCAGCTCGACTATACAAGAGACCCAGTACTTC
NA	TRBV28	NA	TRBJ2-7	CASSFHGDYEQYF	TGTGCCAGCAGTTTTCATGGGGACTACGAGCAGTACTTC
NA	TRBV4-1	NA	TRBJ1-2	CASSPGQTTYYGYTF	TGCGCCAGCAGCCCTGGACAAACGACGTACTATGGCTACACCTTC
TRBD2	TRBV9	NA	TRBJ2-1	CASSAAGGRGLEQFF	TGTGCCAGCAGCGCTGCTGGCGGGAGAGGCCTTGAGCAGTTCTTC
NA	TRBV9	NA	TRBJ2-7	CASSAGGAREQYF	TGTGCCAGCAGCGCCGGGGGCGCACGCGAGCAGTACTTC
NA	TRBV27	NA	TRBJ1-3	CASSSSAGNTIYF	TGTGCCAGCAGTTCCTCGGCTGGAAACACCATATATTTT
NA	TRBV10-1	NA	TRBJ2-7	CASSERLTYEQYF	TGCGCCAGCAGTGAAAGACTTACCTACGAGCAGTACTTC
NA	TRBV4-1	NA	TRBJ2-1	CASSLRAGLEQFF	TGCGCCAGTTCGCTGCGGGCCGGTCTTGAGCAGTTCTTC
NA	TRBV7-2	NA	TRBJ2-1	CASSLDQRPSYNEQFF	TGTGCCAGCAGCTTAGACCAGCGGCCCTCCTACAATGAGCAGTTCTTC
NA	TRBV13	NA	TRBJ2-5	CASSLRRDGPETQYF	TGTGCCAGCAGCCTGCGTCGGGATGGGCCAGAGACCCAGTACTTC
NA	TRBV28	NA	TRBJ2-7	CASGTPGHLYEQYF	TGTGCCAGCGGCACGCCGGGACATTTGTACGAGCAGTACTTC
TRBD2	TRBV5-1	once	TRBJ2-1	CASSKAGGTYNEQFF	TGCGCCAGCAGCAAAGCGGGAGGGACCTACAATGAGCAGTTCTTC
TRBD1	TRBV7-2	NA	TRBJ2-7	CASSPPPGTGLFEQYF	TGTGCCAGCAGCCCTCCCCCCGGGACAGGACTCTTCGAGCAGTACTTC
NA	TRBV9	NA	TRBJ2-7	CASSPVGPSGEQYF	TGTGCCAGCAGCCCGGTGGGCCCGTCGGGAGAGCAGTACTTC
TRBD2	TRBV19	NA	TRBJ2-1	CASSTVGTSNEQFF	TGTGCCAGTAGTACCGTCGGGACTAGTAACGAGCAGTTCTTC
NA	TRBV28	few	TRBJ1-1	CASSFTGMNTEAFF	TGTGCCAGCAGTTTTACAGGAATGAACACTGAAGCTTTCTTT
TRBD1	TRBV27	few	TRBJ2-2	CASSIDRAGELFF	TGTGCCAGCAGTATCGACAGGGCCGGGGAGCTGTTTTTT
NA	TRBV25-1	NA	TRBJ2-3	CASSASSTDTQYF	TGTGCCAGCAGTGCAAGTAGCACAGATACGCAGTATTTT
TRBD1	TRBV30	NA	TRBJ1-2	CAFRDRGEGYGYTF	TGTGCCTTCCGGGACAGGGGTGAGGGCTATGGCTACACCTTC
NA	TRBV9	once	TRBJ2-2	CASSTFTGELFF	TGTGCCAGCAGCACCTTTACCGGGGAGCTGTTTTTT
NA	TRBV5-1	NA	TRBJ2-7	CASRSSSYEQYF	TGCGCCAGCAGGAGCAGCTCCTACGAGCAGTACTTC
NA	TRBV27	NA	TRBJ1-1	CASSQGNTEAFF	TGTGCCAGCAGTCAGGGGAACACTGAAGCTTTCTTT
NA	TRBV13	NA	TRBJ2-1	CASSLGLANEQFF	TGTGCCAGCAGCTTAGGCCTGGCCAATGAGCAGTTCTTC
NA	TRBV5-8	NA	TRBJ1-2	CASSLAGEQYGYTF	TGTGCCAGCAGCTTGGCCGGGGAGCAATATGGCTACACCTTC
NA	TRBV5-6	NA	TRBJ1-6	CASSPRGDHLNSPLHF	TGTGCCAGCAGCCCGAGGGGAGATCACCTTAATTCACCCCTCCACTTT
NA	TRBV5-1	NA	TRBJ2-5	CASSLEDGFGEQYF	TGCGCCAGCAGCTTGGAGGACGGGTTCGGGGAGCAGTACTTC
NA	TRBV27	NA	TRBJ1-1	CASSLLGEMGEAFF	TGTGCCAGCAGTTTATTGGGGGAGATGGGTGAAGCTTTCTTT
NA	TRBV13	NA	TRBJ2-4	CASSSQVRNIQYF	TGTGCCAGCAGCTCCCAGGTCCGTAACATTCAGTACTTC
NA	TRBV7-3	NA	TRBJ2-5	CASSLSFGETQYF	TGTGCCAGCAGCTTATCCTTTGGTGAGACCCAGTACTTC
TRBD2	TRBV4-1	NA	TRBJ2-5	CASRPSGRGLETQYF	TGCGCCAGCAGGCCTAGCGGGAGAGGGCTAGAGACCCAGTACTTC
NA	TRBV15	once	TRBJ2-1	CATSRGWGLQYNEQFF	TGTGCCACCAGCAGGGGATGGGGGCTGCAGTACAATGAGCAGTTCTTC
TRBD1	TRBV28	NA	TRBJ2-4	CASSPSGGPGNIQYF	TGTGCCAGCAGCCCCTCAGGGGGCCCCGGAAACATTCAGTACTTC
NA	TRBV27	NA	TRBJ2-7	CASSLIALQSYEQYF	TGTGCCAGCAGTTTAATCGCACTCCAATCCTACGAGCAGTACTTC
NA	TRBV14	NA	TRBJ2-2	CASSRMVGNTGELFF	TGTGCCAGCAGTCGTATGGTGGGGAACACCGGGGAGCTGTTTTTT
TRBD2	TRBV27	NA	TRBJ2-7	CASSFSGRAGEQYF	TGTGCCAGCAGTTTTTCCGGGAGGGCCGGCGAGCAGTACTTC
TRBD1	TRBV5-1	NA	TRBJ2-3	CASSVRDRGTDTQYF	TGCGCCAGCAGCGTGCGGGACAGGGGCACAGATACGCAGTATTTT
NA	TRBV11-2	NA	TRBJ1-4	CASSGLAGGDEKLFF	TGTGCCAGCAGCGGCCTAGCAGGCGGGGACGAAAAACTGTTTTTT
NA	TRBV9	NA	TRBJ1-1	CASSVGRDPNTEAFF	TGTGCCAGCAGCGTAGGGCGGGACCCGAACACTGAAGCTTTCTTT
TRBD2	TRBV18	NA	TRBJ2-1	CASSPWTSGPLNEQFF	TGTGCCAGCTCACCATGGACTAGCGGTCCTCTCAATGAGCAGTTCTTC
NA	TRBV4-2	NA	TRBJ1-5	CASSQESGTNQPQHF	TGTGCCAGCAGCCAAGAGAGCGGGACAAATCAGCCCCAGCATTTT
NA	TRBV19	NA	TRBJ1-5	CASSIRGEGNQPQHF	TGTGCCAGTAGTATCAGGGGTGAGGGCAATCAGCCCCAGCATTTT
NA	TRBV28	NA	TRBJ2-4	CASSLYGLHGAKNIQYF	TGTGCCAGCAGTTTATACGGGCTCCATGGCGCCAAAAACATTCAGTACTTC
TRBD2	TRBV2	NA	TRBJ2-1	CASSEWEGLYNEQFF	TGTGCCAGCAGTGAGTGGGAGGGCCTGTACAATGAGCAGTTCTTC
NA	TRBV21-1	NA	TRBJ2-7	CASSRQVHYEQYF	TGTGCCAGCAGCCGACAGGTCCACTACGAGCAGTACTTC
NA	TRBV28	NA	TRBJ2-1	CASSSGKGWESYNEQFF	TGTGCCAGCAGTTCAGGAAAGGGGTGGGAATCCTACAATGAGCAGTTCTTC